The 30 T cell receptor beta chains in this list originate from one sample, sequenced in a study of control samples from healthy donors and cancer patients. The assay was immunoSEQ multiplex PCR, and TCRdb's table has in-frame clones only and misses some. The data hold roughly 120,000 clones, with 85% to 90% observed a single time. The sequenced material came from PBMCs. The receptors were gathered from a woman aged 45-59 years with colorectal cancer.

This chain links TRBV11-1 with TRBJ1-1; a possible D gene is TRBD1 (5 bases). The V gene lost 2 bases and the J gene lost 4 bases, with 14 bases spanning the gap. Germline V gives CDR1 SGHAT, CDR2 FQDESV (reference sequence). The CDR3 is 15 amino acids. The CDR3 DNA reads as TGTGCCAGCAGCTTATATTCGAGCAGGGCCACTGAAGCTTTCTTT. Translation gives CASSLYSSRATEAFF.

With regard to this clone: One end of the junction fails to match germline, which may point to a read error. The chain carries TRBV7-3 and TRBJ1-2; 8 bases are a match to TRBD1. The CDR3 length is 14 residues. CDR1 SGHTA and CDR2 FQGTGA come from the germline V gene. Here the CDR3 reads CASSLTGGGGGYTF. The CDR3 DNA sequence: TGTGCCAGCAGCCTAACAGGGGGAGGAGGTGGCTACACCTTC.

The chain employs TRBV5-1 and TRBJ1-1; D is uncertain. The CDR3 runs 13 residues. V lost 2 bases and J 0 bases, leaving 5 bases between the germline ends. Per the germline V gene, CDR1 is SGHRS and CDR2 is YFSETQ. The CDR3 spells CASSFLMNTEAFF. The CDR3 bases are TGCGCCAGCAGCTTCTTGATGAACACTGAAGCTTTCTTT.

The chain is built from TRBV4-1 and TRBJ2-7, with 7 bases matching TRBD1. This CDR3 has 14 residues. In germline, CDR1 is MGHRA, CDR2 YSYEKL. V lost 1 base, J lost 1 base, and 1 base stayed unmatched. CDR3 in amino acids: CASSQGQGSYEQYF. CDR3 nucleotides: TGCGCCAGCAGCCAAGGACAGGGATCCTACGAGCAGTACTTC.

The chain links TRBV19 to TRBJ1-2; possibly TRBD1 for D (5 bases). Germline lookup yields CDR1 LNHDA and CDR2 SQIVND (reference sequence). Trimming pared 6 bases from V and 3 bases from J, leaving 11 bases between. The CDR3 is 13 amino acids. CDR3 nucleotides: TGTGCCAGTAGAATGAGGGGTGACTATGGCTACACCTTC. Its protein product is CASRMRGDYGYTF.

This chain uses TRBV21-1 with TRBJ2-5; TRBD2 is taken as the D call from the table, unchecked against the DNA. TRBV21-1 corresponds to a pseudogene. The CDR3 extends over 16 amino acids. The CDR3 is CASTPSGRGSQETQYF. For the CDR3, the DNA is TGTGCCAGCACCCCAAGTGGGCGGGGTAGCCAAGAGACCCAGTACTTC.

The CDR3 DNA follows: TGTGCCAGCAAGAAGGGACGGAACACCGGGGAGCTGTTTTTT. Translating gives CASKKGRNTGELFF. The V call is TRBV7-2, the J call TRBJ2-2, with D tentatively TRBD1 or TRBD2 (5 bases each). The CDR3 runs 14 residues. Germline V gene data show CDR1 as SGHTA and CDR2 as FQGNSA. V was cut by 7 bases and J by 1 base, with 10 bases left in between.

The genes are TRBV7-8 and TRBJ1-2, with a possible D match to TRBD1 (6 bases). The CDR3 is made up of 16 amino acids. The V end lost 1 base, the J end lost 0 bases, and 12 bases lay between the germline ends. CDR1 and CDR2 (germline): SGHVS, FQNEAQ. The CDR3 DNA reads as TGTGCCAGCAGCTTAGAGGGGGTGGGGGCTAACTATGGCTACACCTTC. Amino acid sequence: CASSLEGVGANYGYTF. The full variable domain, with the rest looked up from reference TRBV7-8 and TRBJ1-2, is GAGVSQSPRYKVAKRGQDVALRCDPISGHVSLFWYQQALGQGPEFLTYFQNEAQLDKSGLPSDRFFAERPEGSVSTLKIQRTQQEDSAVYLCASSLEGVGANYGYTFGSGTRLTVV.

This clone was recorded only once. Written as DNA, the CDR3 is TGTGCCAGTAGCGCGGACCGCAATCAGCCCCAGCATTTT. Encoded protein: CASSADRNQPQHF. The gene calls are TRBV7-8 and TRBJ1-5; D unresolved. The length of the CDR3 is 13 residues. The V end was cut by 9 bases, the J end by 2 bases, with 11 bases between. Germline lookup yields CDR1 SGHVS and CDR2 FQNEAQ.

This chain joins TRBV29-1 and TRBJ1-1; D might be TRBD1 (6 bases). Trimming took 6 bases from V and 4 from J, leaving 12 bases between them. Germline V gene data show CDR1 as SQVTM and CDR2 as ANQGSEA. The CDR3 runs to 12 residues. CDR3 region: CSVLIQGTEAFF. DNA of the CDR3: TGCAGCGTCCTCATACAGGGCACTGAAGCTTTCTTT.

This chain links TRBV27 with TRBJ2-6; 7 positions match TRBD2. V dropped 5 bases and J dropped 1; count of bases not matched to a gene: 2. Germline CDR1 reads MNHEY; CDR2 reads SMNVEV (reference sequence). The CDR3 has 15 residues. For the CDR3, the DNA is TGTGCCAGCAGTCGACTAGCTTCTGGGGCCAACGTCCTGACTTTC. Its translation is CASSRLASGANVLTF.

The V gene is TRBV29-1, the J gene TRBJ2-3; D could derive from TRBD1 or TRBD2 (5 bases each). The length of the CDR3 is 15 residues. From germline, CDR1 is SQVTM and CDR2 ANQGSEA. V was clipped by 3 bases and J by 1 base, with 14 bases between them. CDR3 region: CSVDSGPPRTDTQYF. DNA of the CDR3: TGCAGCGTTGATTCGGGGCCCCCCCGCACAGATACGCAGTATTTT.

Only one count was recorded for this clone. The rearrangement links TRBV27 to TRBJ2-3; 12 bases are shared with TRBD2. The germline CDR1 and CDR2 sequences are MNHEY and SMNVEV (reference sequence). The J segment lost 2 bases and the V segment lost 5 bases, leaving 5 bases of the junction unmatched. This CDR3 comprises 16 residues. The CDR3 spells CASSTWTSGITDTQYF. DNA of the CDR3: TGTGCCAGCAGTACTTGGACTAGCGGGATCACAGATACGCAGTATTTT.

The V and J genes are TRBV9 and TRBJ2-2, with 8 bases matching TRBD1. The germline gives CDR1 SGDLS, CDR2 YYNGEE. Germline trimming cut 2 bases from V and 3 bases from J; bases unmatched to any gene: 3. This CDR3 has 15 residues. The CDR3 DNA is TGTGCCAGCAGCGTGGGGACAGGTCACACCGGGGAGCTGTTTTTT. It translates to CASSVGTGHTGELFF.

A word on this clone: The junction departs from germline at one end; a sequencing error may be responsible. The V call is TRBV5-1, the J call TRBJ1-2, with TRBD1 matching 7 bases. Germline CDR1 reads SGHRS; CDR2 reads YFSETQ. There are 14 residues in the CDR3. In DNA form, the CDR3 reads TGCGCCACCAGCCCGGGGCAGGGGGTTGAGGGCTACACCTTC. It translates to CATSPGQGVEGYTF.

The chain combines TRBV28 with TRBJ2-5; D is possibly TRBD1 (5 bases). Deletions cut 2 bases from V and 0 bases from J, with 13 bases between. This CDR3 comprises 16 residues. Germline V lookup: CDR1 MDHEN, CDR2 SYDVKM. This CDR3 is CASSLGAIRYQETQYF. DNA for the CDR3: TGTGCCAGCAGTTTAGGGGCCATACGGTACCAAGAGACCCAGTACTTC.

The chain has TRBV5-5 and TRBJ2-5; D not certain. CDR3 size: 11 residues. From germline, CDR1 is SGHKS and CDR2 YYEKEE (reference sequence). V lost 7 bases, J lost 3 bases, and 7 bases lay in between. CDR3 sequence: CASETKETQYF. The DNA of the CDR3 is TGTGCCAGCGAGACAAAAGAGACCCAGTACTTC.

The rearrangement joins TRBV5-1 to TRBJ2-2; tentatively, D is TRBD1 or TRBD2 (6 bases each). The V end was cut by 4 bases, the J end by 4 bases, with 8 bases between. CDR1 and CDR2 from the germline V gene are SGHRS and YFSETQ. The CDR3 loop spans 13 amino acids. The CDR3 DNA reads TGCGCCAGCAGCGAGGGGGGCACCGGGGAGCTGTTTTTT. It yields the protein CASSEGGTGELFF.

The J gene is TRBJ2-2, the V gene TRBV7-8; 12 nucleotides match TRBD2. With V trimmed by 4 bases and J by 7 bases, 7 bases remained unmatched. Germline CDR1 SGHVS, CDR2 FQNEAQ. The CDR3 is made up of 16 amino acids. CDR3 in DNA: TGTGCCAGCAGCTCTAGCGGGAGGGCCGGCGGCGGGGAGCTGTTTTTT. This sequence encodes CASSSSGRAGGGELFF. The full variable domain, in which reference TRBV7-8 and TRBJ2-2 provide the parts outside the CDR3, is GAGVSQSPRYKVAKRGQDVALRCDPISGHVSLFWYQQALGQGPEFLTYFQNEAQLDKSGLPSDRFFAERPEGSVSTLKIQRTQQEDSAVYLCASSSSGRAGGGELFFGEGSRLTVL.

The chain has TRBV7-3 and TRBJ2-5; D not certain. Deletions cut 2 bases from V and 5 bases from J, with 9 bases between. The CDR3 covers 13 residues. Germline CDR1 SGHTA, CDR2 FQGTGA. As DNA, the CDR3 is TGTGCCAGCAGCTTACGGCAAAGGGAGACCCAGTACTTC. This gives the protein CASSLRQRETQYF.

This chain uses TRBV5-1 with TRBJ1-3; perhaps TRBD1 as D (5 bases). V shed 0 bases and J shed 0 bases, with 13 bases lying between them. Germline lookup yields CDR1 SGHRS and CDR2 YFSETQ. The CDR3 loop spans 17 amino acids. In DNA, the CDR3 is TGCGCCAGCAGCTTGGAAGGTCAGGGTTTCTCTGGAAACACCATATATTTT. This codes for CASSLEGQGFSGNTIYF.

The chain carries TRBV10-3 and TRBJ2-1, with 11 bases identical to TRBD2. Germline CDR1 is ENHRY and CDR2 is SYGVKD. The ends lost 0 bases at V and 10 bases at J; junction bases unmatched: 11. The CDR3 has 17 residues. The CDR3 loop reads CAISESTSGTSGLEQFF. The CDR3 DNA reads TGTGCCATCAGTGAGTCGACTTCCGGGACTAGCGGTTTGGAGCAGTTCTTC.

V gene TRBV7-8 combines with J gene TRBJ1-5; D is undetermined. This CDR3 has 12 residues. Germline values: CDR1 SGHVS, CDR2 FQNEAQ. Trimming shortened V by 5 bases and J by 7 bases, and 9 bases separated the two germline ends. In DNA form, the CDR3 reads TGTGCCAGCAGCGAACGACTGCAGCCCCAGCATTTT. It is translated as CASSERLQPQHF.

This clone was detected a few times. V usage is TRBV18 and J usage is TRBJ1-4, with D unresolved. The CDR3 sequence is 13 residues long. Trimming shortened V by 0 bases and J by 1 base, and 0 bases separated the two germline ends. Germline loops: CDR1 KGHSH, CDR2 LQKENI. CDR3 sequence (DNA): TGTGCCAGCTCACCACCAACTAATGAAAAACTGTTTTTT. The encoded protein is CASSPPTNEKLFF.

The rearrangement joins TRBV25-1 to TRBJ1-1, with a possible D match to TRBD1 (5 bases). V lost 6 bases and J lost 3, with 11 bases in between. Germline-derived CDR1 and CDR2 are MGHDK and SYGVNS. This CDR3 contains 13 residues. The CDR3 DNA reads TGTGCCAGCAGCATGGGGCGACACACTGAAGCTTTCTTT. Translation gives CASSMGRHTEAFF. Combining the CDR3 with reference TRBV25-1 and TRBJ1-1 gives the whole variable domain EADIYQTPRYLVIGTGKKITLECSQTMGHDKMYWYQQDPGMELHLIHYSYGVNSTEKGDLSSESTVSRIRTEHFPLTLESARPSHTSQYLCASSMGRHTEAFFGQGTRLTVV.

The CDR3: CASSEVGLAGSYNEQFF. The DNA for the CDR3 is TGTGCCAGCAGTGAAGTCGGACTAGCGGGGTCCTACAATGAGCAGTTCTTC. The chain has TRBV6-1 and TRBJ2-1; 12 nucleotides line up with TRBD2. Germline CDR1 is MNHNS and CDR2 is SASEGT. The CDR3 runs to 17 residues. J was trimmed by 1 base and V by 1 base; bases with no gene match: 2.

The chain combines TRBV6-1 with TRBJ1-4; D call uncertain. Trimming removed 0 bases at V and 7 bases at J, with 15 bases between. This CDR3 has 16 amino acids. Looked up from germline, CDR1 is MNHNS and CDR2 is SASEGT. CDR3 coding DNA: TGTGCCAGCAGTGAAGCGCACAGTCCGAGAGGTGAAAAACTGTTTTTT. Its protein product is CASSEAHSPRGEKLFF.

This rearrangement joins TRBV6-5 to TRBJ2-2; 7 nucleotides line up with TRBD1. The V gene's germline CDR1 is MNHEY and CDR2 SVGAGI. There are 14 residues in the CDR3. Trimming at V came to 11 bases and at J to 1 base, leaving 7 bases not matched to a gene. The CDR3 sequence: CAGSGQRNTGELFF. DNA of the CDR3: TGTGCCGGCTCGGGACAGAGGAACACCGGGGAGCTGTTTTTT.

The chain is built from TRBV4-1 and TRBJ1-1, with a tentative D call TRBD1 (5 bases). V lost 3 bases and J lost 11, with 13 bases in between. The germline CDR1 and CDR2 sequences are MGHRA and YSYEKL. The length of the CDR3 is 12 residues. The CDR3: CASSQAGSRAFF. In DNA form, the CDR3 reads TGCGCCAGCAGCCAGGCAGGGTCTAGGGCTTTCTTT.

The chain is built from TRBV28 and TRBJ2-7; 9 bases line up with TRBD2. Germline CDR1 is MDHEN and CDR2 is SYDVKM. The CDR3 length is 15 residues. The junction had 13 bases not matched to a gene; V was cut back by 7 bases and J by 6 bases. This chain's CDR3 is CASTWPGLAGGEQYF. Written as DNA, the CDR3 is TGTGCCAGCACCTGGCCGGGACTAGCAGGCGGCGAGCAGTACTTC.